This T cell receptor (beta chain) was identified in a study of OX40 agonist ivuxolimab in advanced cancers. Study context: Partial responses were achieved by three patients: one hepatocellular carcinoma, two cutaneous melanoma. Findings and limits, study-wide: The average count of expanded clones was higher among CD8+ T cells than among CD4+. Among the least clonally expanded were partial responders at 0.1-3.0 mg/kg. In the expanded peripheral T cells, antigen specificity was never determined.

Between the trimmed V and J ends, which lost 2 bases and 0 bases, there was a span of 4 bases. This CDR3 has 13 amino acids. Looked up from germline, CDR1 is SGHAT and CDR2 is FQNNGV. The data were produced by immunoSEQ multiplex PCR, yet TCRdb's version contains in-frame clones alone and is incomplete. The repertoire holds 89,000 or so clones, with 70% to 90% as singletons. To note about this clone: Its antigen is not identified.

The sequencing used CD4+ or CD8+ T cells sorted from blood, collected in a trial of the OX40 agonist ivuxolimab. This sequence was found in an adult with an advanced solid tumor such as melanoma, head and neck, liver or kidney cancer. V is TRBV11-2 and J is TRBJ1-2; no firm D call. The CDR3 DNA reads as TGTGCCAGCAGCTTAACATCTAACTATGGCTACACCTTC. It specifies CASSLTSNYGYTF. The variable domain in full, with the rest retrieved from reference TRBV11-2 and TRBJ1-2, is EAGVAQSPRYKIIEKRQSVAFWCNPISGHATLYWYQQILGQGPKLLIQFQNNGVVDDSQLPKDRFSAERLKGVDSTLKIQPAKLEDSAVYLCASSLTSNYGYTFGSGTRLTVV.